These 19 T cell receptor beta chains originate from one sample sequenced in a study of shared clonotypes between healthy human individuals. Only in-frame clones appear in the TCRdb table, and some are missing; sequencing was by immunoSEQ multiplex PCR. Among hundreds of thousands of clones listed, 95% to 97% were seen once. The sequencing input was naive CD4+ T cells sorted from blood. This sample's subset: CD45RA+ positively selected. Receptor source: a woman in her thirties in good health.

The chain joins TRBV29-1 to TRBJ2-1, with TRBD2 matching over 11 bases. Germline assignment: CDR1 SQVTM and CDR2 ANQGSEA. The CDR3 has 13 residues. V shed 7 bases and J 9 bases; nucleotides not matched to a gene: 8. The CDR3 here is CSERTSGSAEQFF. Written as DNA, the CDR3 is TGCAGCGAACGGACTAGCGGGTCCGCTGAGCAGTTCTTC.

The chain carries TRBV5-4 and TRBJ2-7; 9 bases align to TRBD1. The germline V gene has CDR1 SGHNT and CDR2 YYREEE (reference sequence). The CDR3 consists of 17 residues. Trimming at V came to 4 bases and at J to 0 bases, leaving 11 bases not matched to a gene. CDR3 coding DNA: TGTGCCAGCAGCGGGGGACAGGGCCCCCCAATCTCCTACGAGCAGTACTTC. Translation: CASSGGQGPPISYEQYF.

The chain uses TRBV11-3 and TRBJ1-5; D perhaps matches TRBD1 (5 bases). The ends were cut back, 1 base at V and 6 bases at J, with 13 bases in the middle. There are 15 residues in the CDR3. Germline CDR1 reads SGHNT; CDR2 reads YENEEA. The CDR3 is CASSLVGADLQPQHF. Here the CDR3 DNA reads TGTGCCAGCAGCTTAGTCGGGGCAGACCTTCAGCCCCAGCATTTT.

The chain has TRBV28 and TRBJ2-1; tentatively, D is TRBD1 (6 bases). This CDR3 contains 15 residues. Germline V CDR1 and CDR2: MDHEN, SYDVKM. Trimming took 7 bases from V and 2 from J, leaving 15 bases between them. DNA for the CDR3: TGTGCCAGCAATCTACAGGGCGGTGCCTACAATGAGCAGTTCTTC. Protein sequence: CASNLQGGAYNEQFF.

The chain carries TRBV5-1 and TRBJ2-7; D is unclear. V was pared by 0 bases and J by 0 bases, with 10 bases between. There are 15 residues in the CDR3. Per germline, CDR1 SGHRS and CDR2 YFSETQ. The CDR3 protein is CASSLEVGASYEQYF. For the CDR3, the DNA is TGCGCCAGCAGCTTGGAGGTCGGAGCCTCCTACGAGCAGTACTTC.

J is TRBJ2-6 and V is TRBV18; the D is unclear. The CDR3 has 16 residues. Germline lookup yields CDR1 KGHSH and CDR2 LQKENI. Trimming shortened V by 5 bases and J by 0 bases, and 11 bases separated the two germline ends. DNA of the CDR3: TGTGCCAGCTCATTATTCGACAACTCTGGGGCCAACGTCCTGACTTTC. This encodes CASSLFDNSGANVLTF.

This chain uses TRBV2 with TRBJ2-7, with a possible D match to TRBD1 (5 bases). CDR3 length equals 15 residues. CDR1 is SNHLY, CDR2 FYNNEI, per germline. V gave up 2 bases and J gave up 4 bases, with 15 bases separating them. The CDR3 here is CASSEPSIDSYEQYF. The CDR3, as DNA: TGTGCCAGCAGTGAACCCAGTATTGACAGTTACGAGCAGTACTTC. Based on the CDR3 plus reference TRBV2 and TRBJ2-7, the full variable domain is EPEVTQTPSHQVTQMGQEVILRCVPISNHLYFYWYRQILGQKVEFLVSFYNNEISEKSEIFDDQFSVERPDGSNFTLKIRSTKLEDSAMYFCASSEPSIDSYEQYFGPGTRLTVT.

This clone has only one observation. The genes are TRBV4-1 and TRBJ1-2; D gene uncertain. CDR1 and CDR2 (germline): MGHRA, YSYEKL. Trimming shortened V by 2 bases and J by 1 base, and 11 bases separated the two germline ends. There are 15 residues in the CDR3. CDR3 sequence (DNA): TGCGCCAGCAGCCAAACGGGGAAGAATAACTATGGCTACACCTTC. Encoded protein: CASSQTGKNNYGYTF.

For the CDR3, the DNA is TGTGCCAGTAGTATGACTGTAGGACTAGCGGGAGGGAACAATGAGCAGTTCTTC. This sequence encodes CASSMTVGLAGGNNEQFF. The genes are TRBV19 and TRBJ2-1; 15 nucleotides match TRBD2. Germline CDR1 LNHDA, CDR2 SQIVND (reference sequence). The CDR3 is made up of 18 amino acids. V trimming: 3 bases; J trimming: 5 bases; junction bases outside the gene matches: 8.

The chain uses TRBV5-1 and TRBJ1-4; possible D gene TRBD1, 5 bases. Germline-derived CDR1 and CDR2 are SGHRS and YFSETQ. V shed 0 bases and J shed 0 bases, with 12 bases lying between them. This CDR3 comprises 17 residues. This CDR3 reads CASSLDPPTATNEKLFF. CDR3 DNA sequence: TGCGCCAGCAGCTTGGACCCCCCGACAGCAACTAATGAAAAACTGTTTTTT.

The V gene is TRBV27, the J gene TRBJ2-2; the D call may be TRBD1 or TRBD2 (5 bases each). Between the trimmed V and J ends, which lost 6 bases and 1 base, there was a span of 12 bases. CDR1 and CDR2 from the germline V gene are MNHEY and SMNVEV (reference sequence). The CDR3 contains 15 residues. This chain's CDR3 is CASSGTDLNTGELFF. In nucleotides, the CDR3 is TGTGCCAGCAGCGGGACCGACCTGAACACCGGGGAGCTGTTTTTT.

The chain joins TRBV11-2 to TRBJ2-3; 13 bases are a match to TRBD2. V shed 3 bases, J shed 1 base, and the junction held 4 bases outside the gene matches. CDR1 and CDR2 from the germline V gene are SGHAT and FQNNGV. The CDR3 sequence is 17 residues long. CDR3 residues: CASSFLGLAGGTDTQYF. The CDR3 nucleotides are TGTGCCAGCAGCTTCCTCGGACTAGCGGGGGGCACAGATACGCAGTATTTT.

In DNA, the CDR3 is TGCGCCAGCAGTGACCATTCGCGGACAGGGGTCGGGGAGACCCAGTACTTC. Translation gives CASSDHSRTGVGETQYF. The chain links TRBV10-2 to TRBJ2-5; 9 nucleotides line up with TRBD1. Germline-derived CDR1 and CDR2 are WSHSY and SAAADI. There are 17 residues in the CDR3. Trimming at V came to 3 bases and at J to 5 bases, leaving 13 bases not matched to a gene.

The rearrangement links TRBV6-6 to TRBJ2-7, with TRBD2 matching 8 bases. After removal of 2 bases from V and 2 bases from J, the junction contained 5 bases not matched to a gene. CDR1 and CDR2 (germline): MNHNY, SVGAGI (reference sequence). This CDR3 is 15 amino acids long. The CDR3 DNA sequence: TGTGCCAGCAGTTACCGAACTAGCGGAACCTACGAGCAGTACTTC. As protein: CASSYRTSGTYEQYF.

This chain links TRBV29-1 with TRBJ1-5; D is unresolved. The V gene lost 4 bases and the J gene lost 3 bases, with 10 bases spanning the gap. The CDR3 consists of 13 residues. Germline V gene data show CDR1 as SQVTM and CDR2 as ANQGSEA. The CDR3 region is CSVGANNNQPQHF. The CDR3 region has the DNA TGCAGCGTTGGAGCCAATAACAATCAGCCCCAGCATTTT.

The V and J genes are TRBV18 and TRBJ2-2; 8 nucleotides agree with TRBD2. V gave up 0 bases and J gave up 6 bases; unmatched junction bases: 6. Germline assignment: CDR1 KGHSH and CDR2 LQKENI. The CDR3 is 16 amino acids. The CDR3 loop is CASSPPTGGPSGELFF. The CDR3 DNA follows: TGTGCCAGCTCACCACCAACGGGAGGGCCCTCCGGGGAGCTGTTTTTT.

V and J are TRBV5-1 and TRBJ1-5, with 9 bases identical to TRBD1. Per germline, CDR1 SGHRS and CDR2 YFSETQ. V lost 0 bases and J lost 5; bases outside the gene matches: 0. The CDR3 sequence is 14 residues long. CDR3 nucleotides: TGCGCCAGCAGCTTGGGGACAGGGGATCAGCCCCAGCATTTT. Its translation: CASSLGTGDQPQHF.

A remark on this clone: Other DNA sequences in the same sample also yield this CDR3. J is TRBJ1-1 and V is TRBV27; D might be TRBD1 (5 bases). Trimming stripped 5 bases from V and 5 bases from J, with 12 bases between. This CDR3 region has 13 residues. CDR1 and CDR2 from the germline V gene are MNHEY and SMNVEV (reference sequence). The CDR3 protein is CASSPTGGTEAFF. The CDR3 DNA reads TGTGCCAGCAGTCCCACCGGGGGTACTGAAGCTTTCTTT.

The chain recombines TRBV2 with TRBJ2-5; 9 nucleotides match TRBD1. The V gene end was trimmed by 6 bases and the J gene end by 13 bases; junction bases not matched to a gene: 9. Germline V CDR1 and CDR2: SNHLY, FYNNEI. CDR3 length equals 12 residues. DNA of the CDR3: TGTGCCAGCAGACAGGGGGCACGGCGTCCGTACTTC. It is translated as CASRQGARRPYF.